The rows below give T cell receptor beta chains drawn from one sample of a study of T cell changes during pregnancy in multiple sclerosis. TCRdb's copy holds only in-frame clones and misses some; the assay was immunoSEQ multiplex PCR. The repertoire holds some 80,000 clones, about 90% seen once, with about 1.5% in the top ten. The sample here was peripheral blood, taken before pregnancy. The receptors were gathered from a female donor with multiple sclerosis, enrolled in a pregnancy study. Each CDR3 is given with its conserved first and last residue. Each record gives: clone size, J gene, D gene, V gene, CDR3 protein, CDR3 DNA. D genes are given only for firm matches. Size values are once, few and many counts, or a class for expanded clones, and some rows have none.

-	TRBJ1-5	-	TRBV10-2	CASSETRGGQPQHF	TGCGCCAGCAGTGAGACCCGGGGAGGTCAGCCCCAGCATTTT
-	TRBJ2-1	-	TRBV2	CASRPGAAEQFF	TGTGCCAGCAGGCCAGGGGCCGCTGAGCAGTTCTTC
-	TRBJ1-1	-	TRBV11-2	CASSLHGGRPEAFF	TGTGCCAGCAGCTTACACGGGGGAAGGCCTGAAGCTTTCTTT
-	TRBJ1-3	TRBD1	TRBV11-2	CASSRTGAGNTIYF	TGTGCCAGCAGCCGGACAGGGGCAGGAAACACCATATATTTT
-	TRBJ2-5	TRBD2	TRBV5-4	CASSSYSGGVETQYF	TGTGCCAGCAGTTCCTATAGCGGGGGGGTGGAGACCCAGTACTTC
-	TRBJ2-1	TRBD1	TRBV6-1	CASRGQGIYNEQFF	TGTGCCAGCAGGGGACAGGGCATCTACAATGAGCAGTTCTTC
few	TRBJ2-7	-	TRBV2	CASKGLYEQYF	TGTGCCAGCAAGGGACTCTACGAGCAGTACTTC
-	TRBJ2-7	TRBD1	TRBV2	CASQDRVVYEQYF	TGTGCCAGCCAAGACAGGGTAGTGTACGAGCAGTACTTC
-	TRBJ1-1	TRBD1	TRBV6-1	CASSTQGASTEAFF	TGTGCCAGCAGTACCCAGGGGGCGAGCACTGAAGCTTTCTTT
-	TRBJ2-5	-	TRBV19	CASARDLEETQYF	TGTGCCAGTGCGAGGGATTTGGAAGAGACCCAGTACTTC